The text below deals with one TCR beta chain. No antigen is known for it. No base-level quality is on record; no much larger clone is a single base apart. Other DNA sequences in this sample translate to the same CDR3. TCRbeta CDR3 regions were amplified from genomic DNA using the immunoSEQ Assay, a bias-controlled multiplex PCR. In the paper's pipeline: The number of nucleated cells in each sample was estimated from the amplification of reference gene primers within the assay. To quantify the absolute abundance of each unique TCRbeta CDR3 rearrangement, sequence reads were collapsed and filtered. For each sample, productive Simpson clonality was calculated by taking the square root of Simpson's diversity index across productive rearrangements. The table comes from immuneACCESS by way of TCRdb, which keeps in-frame sequences with V and J called. Part of the clones is missing from these tables; in studies checked, under half for an unresolved V gene and the rest for unknown reasons. The V and J calls and clone size come from that table; D and trimming were worked out from the DNA. Present in this sample are roughly 100,000 clones, 82% of which were seen just once. The ten largest clonotypes hold about 4.8% of the sample.

The data derive from a study of blood T cell repertoires in COVID-19 (dated by TCRdb to the early 2020s). About the investigation overall: Samples from collaborators originated in the United States, Italy and Spain and spanned both the acute and convalescent phases of COVID-19. Deeply sampled blood TCRbeta repertoires from subjects exposed to, actively infected with, or recovered from COVID-19 were included in the dataset. The prospective study material was composed of cDNA or gDNA derived from T cells, B-cell-depleted T cells, or PBMCs. The samples were drawn from the first 160 participants of the ongoing ImmuneRACE study and from 1,254 subjects provided by 6 global collaborators. A freely available public database, intended as a resource for researchers studying the immune response to SARS-CoV-2, is where the repertoires were released. A de-identified subject ID, COVID-19 status, age in years and sex were almost always included in the sample metadata. Where available, HLA class I and class II types were taken from metadata supplied by the sample provider and were not determined by assay-based typing.

General conclusions and limits of the study: Clinical and demographic metadata were provided uncurated, with the amount varying by source and participant.

The cysteine opens and the phenylalanine closes a CDR3 of 14 amino acids. Left in the record is the CDR3 DNA by itself, 42 bases read in frame from the first base. The germline V gene supplies CDR1 SGHVS and CDR2 FQNEAQ. The germline V end is reduced by 5 bases and the J end by 8 bases; junction bases left unmatched: 7. Collaborating institutions collected whole blood in K2EDTA tubes following their own protocols. For TCRbeta analysis, collaborators shipped samples in one of three forms: frozen whole blood, isolated PBMCs, or DNA extracted from either of those sample types. This TCR came from a man in his 60s with acute or convalescent COVID-19. The V and J genes are TRBV7-8 and TRBJ1-4, with 8 middle bases fitting TRBD1. The sequencing input was peripheral blood. The sequenced DNA: TGTGCCAGCAGCATTGGACAGGGAGAGGAAAAACTGTTTTTT. This yields the protein CASSIGQGEEKLFF.